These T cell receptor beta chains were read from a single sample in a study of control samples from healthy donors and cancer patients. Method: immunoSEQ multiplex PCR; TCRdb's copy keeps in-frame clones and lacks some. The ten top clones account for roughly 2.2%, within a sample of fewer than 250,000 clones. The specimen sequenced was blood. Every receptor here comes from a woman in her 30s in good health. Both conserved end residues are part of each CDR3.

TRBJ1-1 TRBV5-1 CASSLIGQGRPMNTEAFF
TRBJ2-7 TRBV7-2 CASSPQEASYEQYF
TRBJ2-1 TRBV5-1 CASSLYGYSYNEQFF
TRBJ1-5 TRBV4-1 CASSHEGGGGQPQHF
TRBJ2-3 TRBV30 CAWSDSDTQYF
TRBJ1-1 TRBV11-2 CASSLGGGNTEAFF
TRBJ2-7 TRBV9 CASSLWAGDNEQYF
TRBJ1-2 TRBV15 CATSITGVAIGYTF
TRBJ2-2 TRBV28 CASSYTGELFF
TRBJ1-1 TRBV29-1 CSVDALQGTEAFF
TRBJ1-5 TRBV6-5 CASSYFNNQPQHF
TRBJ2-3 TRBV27 CASSSPRGVSDTQYF
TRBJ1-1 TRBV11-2 CASSLLGIQKLNTEAFF
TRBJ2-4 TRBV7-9 CASSQDGNIQYF
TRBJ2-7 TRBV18 CASSPSRQGEYEQYF
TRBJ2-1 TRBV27 CASSLSQTAYNEQFF
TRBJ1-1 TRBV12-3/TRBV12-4 CASSFGEAFF
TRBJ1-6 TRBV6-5 CASSYGTDFYNSPLHF
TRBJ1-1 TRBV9 CASSVDLGTEAFF
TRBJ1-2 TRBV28 CASSPGGFNYGYTF
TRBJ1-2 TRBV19 CASRPGQANYGYTF
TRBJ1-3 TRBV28 CASRDRGSGNTIYF